The 4 T cell receptor beta chains below all came from one sample that was sequenced in a study of regulatory T cells in long-lasting Graves disease. Time point given: newly diagnosed GD, antithyroid drugs for less than 3 months. After RNA was extracted from PBMCs, the TCR library was made from it. iRepertoire HTBI primers and Arm-PCR of CDR3 regions built TCR beta libraries. TCRdb ran MiXCR on the multiplex PCR reads and lists one entry per CDR3 protein. This sample has almost 450,000 distinct CDR3 sequences, with about 15% found just once. This sample was also put to use in a study of T cells in Graves' hyperthyroidism and ophthalmopathy.

The material sequenced was peripheral blood mononuclear cells (PBMCs), taken at new diagnosis, from a patient treated with antithyroid drugs. These receptor sequences come from a young woman with Graves disease.

This clonotype was detected ten times or more. The chain joins TRBV11-2 to TRBJ2-7; 8 bases align to TRBD2. Per the germline V gene, CDR1 is SGHAT and CDR2 is FQNNGV. The CDR3 contains 15 residues. Germline trimming cut 5 bases from V and 3 bases from J; bases unmatched to any gene: 9. The CDR3 DNA sequence: TGTGCCAGCAGCCGAATCACTAGCGGAGACTACGAGCAGTACTTC. Amino acid sequence: CASSRITSGDYEQYF.

J is TRBJ2-5 and V is TRBV4-1; D gene ambiguous. Trimming left V 1 base short and J 1 base short, with 7 bases between. The CDR3 has 14 amino acids. Germline loops: CDR1 MGHRA, CDR2 YSYEKL. CDR3 residues: CASSQVGLQETQYF. In DNA, the CDR3 is TGCGCCAGCAGCCAAGTGGGCCTCCAAGAGACCCAGTACTTC.

The chain carries TRBV9 and TRBJ2-2; unclear D gene. The germline V and J ends were trimmed by 0 bases and 4 bases, with 16 bases remaining between them. Germline-derived CDR1 and CDR2 are SGDLS and YYNGEE. The CDR3 spans 17 residues. The chain's CDR3 is CASSVATGGWTTGELFF. The CDR3 region has the DNA TGTGCCAGCAGCGTAGCTACCGGTGGTTGGACCACCGGGGAGCTGTTTTTT.

This clonotype was detected ten times or more. The rearrangement links TRBV11-2 to TRBJ2-1, with D hard to call. The germline CDR1 and CDR2 sequences are SGHAT and FQNNGV. V lost 1 base, J lost 0 bases, and 10 bases lay in between. This CDR3 spans 16 amino acids. In DNA form, the CDR3 reads TGTGCCAGCAGCTTAGTACCGGGTAGCTCCTACAATGAGCAGTTCTTC. It specifies CASSLVPGSSYNEQFF.